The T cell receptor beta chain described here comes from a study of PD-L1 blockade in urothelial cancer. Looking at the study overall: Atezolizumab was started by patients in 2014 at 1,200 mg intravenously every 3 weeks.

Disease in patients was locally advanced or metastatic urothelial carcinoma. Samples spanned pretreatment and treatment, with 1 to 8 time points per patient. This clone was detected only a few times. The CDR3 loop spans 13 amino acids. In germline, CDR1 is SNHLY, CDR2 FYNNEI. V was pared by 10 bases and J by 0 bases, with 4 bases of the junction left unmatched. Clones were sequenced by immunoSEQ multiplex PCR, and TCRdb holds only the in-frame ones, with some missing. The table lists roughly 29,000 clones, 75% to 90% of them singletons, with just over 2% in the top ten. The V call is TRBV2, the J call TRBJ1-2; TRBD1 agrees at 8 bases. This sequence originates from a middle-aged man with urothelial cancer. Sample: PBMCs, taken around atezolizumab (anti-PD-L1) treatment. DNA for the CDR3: TGTGCCATTACGACAGGGGCTAACTATGGCTACACCTTC. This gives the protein CAITTGANYGYTF.